The 20 T cell receptor beta chains below were found in one sample sequenced in a study of spatial heterogeneity in lung cancer. Noted time point: blood at routine non-recurrence follow-up after resection. TCRdb redid the calling of the 5' RACE reads with MiXCR, one entry per CDR3 protein. The sample comprises fewer than 45,000 distinct CDR3 sequences, under 12% of which are singletons, and 15% to 20% rests with the top ten. This specimen consisted of PBMCs, obtained at follow-up. The receptor set was obtained from a female donor with early-stage non-small cell lung cancer.

A few counts support this clonotype. The rearrangement joins TRBV9 to TRBJ2-5; D may be TRBD1 or TRBD2 (5 bases each). The CDR3 consists of 14 residues. Germline CDR1 and CDR2: SGDLS and YYNGEE. Trimming removed 3 bases at V and 1 base at J, with 10 bases between. The CDR3 reads CASSGGGAQETQYF. Here the CDR3 DNA reads TGTGCCAGCAGCGGTGGGGGAGCCCAAGAGACCCAGTACTTC. The whole variable domain, remainder taken from reference TRBV9 and TRBJ2-5, is DSGVTQTPKHLITATGQRVTLRCSPRSGDLSVYWYQQSLDQGLQFLIQYYNGEERAKGNILERFSAQQFPDLHSELNLSSLELGDSALYFCASSGGGAQETQYFGPGTRLLVL.

This clonotype was seen many times. This chain connects TRBV28 to TRBJ1-5, with no clear D. CDR3 length: 16 residues. Germline V gives CDR1 MDHEN, CDR2 SYDVKM. Trimming took off 3 bases at V and 0 bases at J, with 12 bases between the two ends. CDR3 nucleotides: TGTGCCAGCAGTTTCTACCTGGGCTTTAGCAATCAGCCCCAGCATTTT. Translation: CASSFYLGFSNQPQHF.

Ten or more counts support this clonotype. V gene TRBV7-9 combines with J gene TRBJ1-2; 9 positions agree with TRBD1. J was trimmed by 2 bases and V by 8 bases; bases with no gene match: 0. CDR1 SEHNR and CDR2 FQNEAQ come from the germline V gene (reference sequence). The CDR3 consists of 12 residues. CDR3 coding DNA: TGTGCCAGCGGGACAGGGAACTATGGCTACACCTTC. It translates to CASGTGNYGYTF.

This rearrangement joins TRBV6-5 to TRBJ2-1; the D is unclear. V lost 11 bases, J lost 4 bases, and 15 bases lay in between. Germline-derived CDR1 and CDR2 are MNHEY and SVGAGI. The CDR3 has 13 amino acids. The CDR3 bases are TGTGCCTCGTCAGCCCCGCTTTACAATGAGCAGTTCTTC. Its protein product is CASSAPLYNEQFF.

The chain links TRBV7-2 to TRBJ2-1; a possible D gene is TRBD2 (6 bases). The V gene lost 5 bases and the J gene lost 6 bases, with 29 bases spanning the gap. This CDR3 is 19 amino acids long. Germline CDR1 SGHTA, CDR2 FQGNSA. CDR3 in amino acids: CASSRRRGGGVVVGNEQFF. The CDR3 nucleotides are TGTGCCAGCAGCCGTAGACGGGGCGGCGGGGTAGTCGTTGGCAATGAGCAGTTCTTC.

Concerning this clonotype: A much bigger clone sits one base away, suggesting this may be a read error. The chain joins TRBV29-1 to TRBJ2-2; 8 bases are shared with TRBD1. Germline loops: CDR1 SQVTM, CDR2 ANQGSEA. There are 13 residues in the CDR3. The CDR3 loop is CSVSGGFAGEQFF. CDR3 DNA sequence: TGCAGCGTATCAGGGGGCTTTGCCGGGGAGCAGTTTTTT.

This chain links TRBV7-3 with TRBJ2-3, with unresolved D. The CDR3 loop spans 14 amino acids. CDR1 is SGHTA, CDR2 FQGTGA, per germline. V was trimmed by 0 bases and J by 0 bases, leaving 4 bases between them. The CDR3 is CASSLTPSTDTQYF. Written as DNA, the CDR3 is TGTGCCAGCAGCTTAACCCCCAGCACAGATACGCAGTATTTT.

There are a few counts of this clonotype. This chain links TRBV6-4 with TRBJ2-2; D not resolved. The V and J ends lost 0 bases and 2 bases respectively, with 7 bases between them. Germline lookup yields CDR1 MRHNA and CDR2 SNTAGT. The CDR3 spans 15 residues. The CDR3 region is CASSDSPSNTGELFF. The CDR3 region has the DNA TGTGCCAGCAGTGACTCACCGAGTAACACCGGGGAGCTGTTTTTT.

This clonotype occurred many times. This chain joins TRBV7-2 and TRBJ1-1; D is unclear. The germline V and J ends were trimmed by 1 base and 4 bases, with 7 bases remaining between them. This CDR3 spans 13 amino acids. Germline V CDR1 and CDR2: SGHTA, FQGNSA. The CDR3 DNA sequence: TGTGCCAGCAGCTTAGGTGGCAGCACTGAAGCTTTCTTT. Translating gives CASSLGGSTEAFF.

The chain carries TRBV5-1 and TRBJ2-3; weak D call: TRBD2 (5 bases). The CDR3 loop spans 14 amino acids. Per germline, CDR1 SGHRS and CDR2 YFSETQ. With 6 bases removed from V and 1 base from J, the gap between germline ends came to 12 bases. This chain's CDR3 is CASTWRTGTDTQYF. The CDR3 region has the DNA TGCGCCAGCACTTGGAGGACGGGCACAGATACGCAGTATTTT. The full variable domain, completed using reference TRBV5-1 and TRBJ2-3, is KAGVTQTPRYLIKTRGQQVTLSCSPISGHRSVSWYQQTPGQGLQFLFEYFSETQRNKGNFPGRFSGRQFSNSRSEMNVSTLELGDSALYLCASTWRTGTDTQYFGPGTRLTVL.

This clonotype was recorded a few times. This rearrangement joins TRBV3-1 to TRBJ2-2, with TRBD2 identical over 8 bases. CDR3 length: 19 residues. From germline, CDR1 is LGHDT and CDR2 YNNKEL (reference sequence). With 1 base clipped from V and 0 bases from J, the junction kept 10 bases outside the gene matches. The CDR3 spells CASSQVWASGGANTGELFF. DNA of the CDR3: TGTGCCAGCAGCCAAGTGTGGGCCAGCGGGGGAGCGAACACCGGGGAGCTGTTTTTT.

This clonotype turned up a few times. The chain has TRBV19 and TRBJ2-3, with D possibly being TRBD1 or TRBD2 (5 bases each). The CDR3 covers 13 residues. V was cut by 6 bases and J by 6 bases, with 13 bases left in between. Germline assignment: CDR1 LNHDA and CDR2 SQIVND (reference sequence). The DNA for the CDR3 is TGTGCCAGTAGCTCCCGAGGGGTGGATACGCAGTATTTT. This translates into CASSSRGVDTQYF.

This clonotype is medium-sized (0.01 to 0.1%) in the sample. The chain uses TRBV29-1 and TRBJ1-1, with TRBD1 matching 8 bases. The CDR3 extends over 13 amino acids. The V gene end was trimmed by 6 bases and the J gene end by 6 bases; junction bases not matched to a gene: 9. Germline CDR1 SQVTM, CDR2 ANQGSEA. The CDR3 sequence is CSVRAGTGAEAFF. Written as DNA, the CDR3 is TGCAGCGTCCGAGCCGGGACAGGAGCTGAAGCTTTCTTT.

The table lists this clonotype with a few counts. V usage is TRBV28 and J usage is TRBJ1-2; D is ambiguous. The CDR3 sequence is 13 residues long. V was pared by 7 bases and J by 8 bases, with 17 bases between. The germline gives CDR1 MDHEN, CDR2 SYDVKM. CDR3 bases: TGTGCCAGCACCACTCGCGGGAGGAGAGGCTACACCTTC. Its translation: CASTTRGRRGYTF.

The CDR3 sequence is CAWRRGRVRSGANVLTF. The CDR3 DNA reads TGTGCCTGGAGGCGCGGCAGGGTGCGTTCTGGGGCCAACGTCCTGACTTTC. The chain has TRBV30 and TRBJ2-6, with D perhaps matching TRBD1 (5 bases). V lost 3 bases, J lost 1 base, and 16 bases lay in between. This CDR3 region has 17 residues. The germline CDR1 and CDR2 sequences are GTSNPN and SVGIG (reference sequence). The full variable domain, its missing parts supplied by reference TRBV30 and TRBJ2-6, is SQTIHQWPATLVQPVGSPLSLECTVEGTSNPNLYWYRQAAGRGLQLLFYSVGIGQISSEVPQNLSASRPQDRQFILSSKKLLLSDSGFYLCAWRRGRVRSGANVLTFGAGSRLTVL.

This clonotype was observed many times. The chain recombines TRBV7-6 with TRBJ2-2; D possibly matches TRBD1 or TRBD2 (5 bases each). This CDR3 contains 16 residues. Germline V gene data show CDR1 as SGHVS and CDR2 as FNYEAQ. Trimming left V 5 bases short and J 1 base short, with 14 bases between. The CDR3 loop is CASSPGRILNTGELFF. CDR3 coding DNA: TGTGCCAGCAGCCCGGGACGAATCTTGAACACCGGGGAGCTGTTTTTT.

This clonotype was seen many times. The chain combines TRBV6-5 with TRBJ1-1, with no clear D. Germline CDR1 and CDR2: MNHEY and SVGAGI. V was pared by 1 base and J by 1 base, with 10 bases between. The length of the CDR3 is 15 residues. The CDR3 spells CASSYFHSSNTEAFF. DNA of the CDR3: TGTGCCAGCAGTTACTTTCACAGCTCGAACACTGAAGCTTTCTTT.

In its sample, this clonotype was seen a few times. This rearrangement joins TRBV20-1 to TRBJ2-2; D is unresolved. The CDR3 is made up of 15 amino acids. Trimming removed 0 bases at V and 2 bases at J, with 10 bases between. Germline CDR1 DFQATT, CDR2 SNEGSKA (reference sequence). The DNA for the CDR3 is TGCAGTGCTAGAGATAGAACTCCTAACACCGGGGAGCTGTTTTTT. Translation gives CSARDRTPNTGELFF.

This clonotype was picked up a small number of times. This chain joins TRBV27 and TRBJ2-7, with 9 bases aligning to TRBD1. CDR3 length: 14 residues. Trimming removed 4 bases from V and 12 bases from J; junction bases left unmatched: 13. Germline V gives CDR1 MNHEY, CDR2 SMNVEV (reference sequence). CDR3 residues: CASSSVPGQGATYF. The CDR3 DNA follows: TGTGCCAGCAGTTCTGTCCCGGGACAGGGAGCGACGTACTTC.

The CDR3 loop is CAISELAYGYTF. The CDR3 DNA follows: TGTGCCATCAGTGAGTTAGCTTATGGCTACACCTTC. The V call is TRBV10-3, the J call TRBJ1-2; D ambiguous. The V gene's germline CDR1 is ENHRY and CDR2 SYGVKD. Trimming took off 1 base at V and 5 bases at J, with 5 bases between the two ends. This CDR3 contains 12 residues.